These 13 T cell receptor beta chains came from one sample sequenced in a study of CD8+ T cells in alopecia areata. Extraction and reverse transcription of RNA yielded cDNA as the sequencing template. The method was immunoSEQ multiplex PCR; TCRdb's version includes in-frame clones alone and lacks a portion of them. Of about 140,000 clones detected, about 47% appear once; the ten largest clones hold roughly 0.99%. The material was CD4+ T cells sorted from blood, obtained at week 0. Receptors were obtained from a human donor with alopecia areata.

The chain is built from TRBV6-5 and TRBJ2-3, with TRBD2 identical over 8 bases. The CDR3 has 14 amino acids. Germline CDR1 is MNHEY and CDR2 is SVGAGI. With 10 bases clipped from V and 0 bases from J, the junction kept 6 bases outside the gene matches. CDR3 bases: TGTGCCATCCGCCGCGGGGGGAGCACAGATACGCAGTATTTT. Encoded protein: CAIRRGGSTDTQYF.

This clone was seen a few times. V usage is TRBV18 and J usage is TRBJ2-1; tentative D call: TRBD2 (5 bases). CDR1 KGHSH and CDR2 LQKENI come from the germline V gene. The CDR3 covers 11 residues. Trimming removed 8 bases from V and 6 bases from J, with 8 bases in between. The CDR3 nucleotides read TGTGCCAGCCACCTAGCCAATGAGCAGTTCTTC. The encoded protein is CASHLANEQFF.

This clone was observed a handful of times. The CDR3, as DNA: TGTGCCAGCAGCGCTAGGCCAGATACGCAGTATTTT. Translation gives CASSARPDTQYF. J is TRBJ2-3 and V is TRBV2; D is ambiguous. Germline CDR1 SNHLY, CDR2 FYNNEI. Trimming removed 6 bases from V and 4 bases from J, with 8 bases in between. This CDR3 has 12 amino acids.

The rearrangement uses TRBV30 and TRBJ1-5, with D maybe TRBD1 (6 bases). V was trimmed by 4 bases and J by 7 bases, leaving 11 bases between them. The CDR3 extends over 12 amino acids. Germline CDR1 GTSNPN, CDR2 SVGIG (reference sequence). In nucleotides, the CDR3 is TGTGCCTGGAAACAGGGAGGACAGCCCCAGCATTTT. Protein product: CAWKQGGQPQHF.

In its sample, this clone was seen a few times. This sequence joins TRBV29-1 and TRBJ2-3; weak D call: TRBD2 (6 bases). The germline V gene encodes CDR1 SQVTM and CDR2 ANQGSEA. Trimming left V 7 bases short and J 10 bases short, with 18 bases between. The CDR3 has 12 amino acids. CDR3 coding DNA: TGCAGCGGCTCCCCTAGCGATAGCGCGCAGTATTTT. This gives the protein CSGSPSDSAQYF.

This clone has a handful of counts. This chain joins TRBV30 and TRBJ1-3; D gene uncertain. V was shortened by 7 bases and J by 5 bases, with 6 bases between the two germline ends. The CDR3 contains 10 residues. From germline, CDR1 is GTSNPN and CDR2 SVGIG (reference sequence). The DNA for the CDR3 is TGTGCCTCTTATCGAAACACCATATATTTT. Translation: CASYRNTIYF. The variable domain in full, with the rest retrieved from reference TRBV30 and TRBJ1-3, is SQTIHQWPATLVQPVGSPLSLECTVEGTSNPNLYWYRQAAGRGLQLLFYSVGIGQISSEVPQNLSASRPQDRQFILSSKKLLLSDSGFYLCASYRNTIYFGEGSWLTVV.

The chain couples TRBV29-1 to TRBJ1-2; maybe TRBD1 (5 bases). Germline CDR1 SQVTM, CDR2 ANQGSEA. The CDR3 is 14 amino acids. The germline V and J ends were trimmed by 5 bases and 5 bases, with 18 bases remaining between them. The CDR3 here is CSVTMTGTAYGYTF. The CDR3 DNA reads as TGCAGCGTTACTATGACCGGGACCGCGTATGGCTACACCTTC. The variable domain in full, completed from reference TRBV29-1 and TRBJ1-2, reads SAVISQKPSRDICQRGTSLTIQCQVDSQVTMMFWYRQQPGQSLTLIATANQGSEATYESGFVIDKFPISRPNLTFSTLTVSNMSPEDSSIYLCSVTMTGTAYGYTFGSGTRLTVV.

The chain is built from TRBV7-9 and TRBJ2-1; TRBD2 matches 11 bases. This CDR3 is 15 amino acids long. Trimming cost V 3 bases and J 8 bases; bases outside gene matches: 6. CDR1 is SEHNR, CDR2 FQNEAQ, per germline (reference sequence). CDR3 protein: CASSFGLAGGDEQFF. The CDR3 DNA follows: TGTGCCAGCAGCTTTGGACTAGCGGGTGGGGATGAGCAGTTCTTC. Complete variable domain (other parts from reference TRBV7-9 and TRBJ2-1): DTGVSQNPRHKITKRGQNVTFRCDPISEHNRLYWYRQTLGQGPEFLTYFQNEAQLEKSRLLSDRFSAERPKGSFSTLEIQRTEQGDSAMYLCASSFGLAGGDEQFFGPGTRLTVL.

This clone was picked up a small number of times. This chain uses TRBV7-2 with TRBJ2-2, with D uncertain. The CDR3 sequence is 14 residues long. Per germline, CDR1 SGHTA and CDR2 FQGNSA. Trimming shortened V by 5 bases and J by 5 bases, and 12 bases separated the two germline ends. CDR3 sequence (DNA): TGTGCCAGCAGCCCCTGGACGAGTACCGGGGAGCTGTTTTTT. Amino acids: CASSPWTSTGELFF.

This CDR3 reads CASSLSASAETQYF. The CDR3 coding sequence is TGCGCCAGCAGCTTGAGCGCTAGCGCAGAGACCCAGTACTTC. The V gene is TRBV5-1, the J gene TRBJ2-5; TRBD2 is a possible D gene (6 bases). The germline V and J ends were trimmed by 1 base and 4 bases, with 11 bases remaining between them. This CDR3 has 14 residues. Germline-derived CDR1 and CDR2 are SGHRS and YFSETQ.

The J gene is TRBJ2-2, the V gene TRBV29-1, with TRBD1 matching over 9 bases. Germline V gene sequence: CDR1 SQVTM, CDR2 ANQGSEA. This CDR3 has 16 residues. The V segment lost 7 bases and the J segment 4 bases; nucleotides outside the gene matches: 13. CDR3 sequence reads: CSDRDRVLSSTGELFF. Here the CDR3 DNA reads TGCAGCGACCGGGACAGGGTCTTGTCGAGCACCGGGGAGCTGTTTTTT.

The table lists this clone with a few counts. The CDR3 here is CSTRAGGEQYF. CDR3 nucleotide sequence: TGCAGTACCCGGGCGGGGGGAGAGCAGTACTTC. This chain uses TRBV29-1 with TRBJ2-7, with 8 bases identical to TRBD2. Germline V gene lookup returns CDR1 SQVTM and CDR2 ANQGSEA. This CDR3 contains 11 residues.

This clone was counted once. The J gene is TRBJ2-3, the V gene TRBV30, with D perhaps matching TRBD1 (5 bases). The germline CDR1 and CDR2 sequences are GTSNPN and SVGIG (reference sequence). The V gene lost 3 bases and the J gene lost 0 bases, with 10 bases spanning the gap. This CDR3 contains 14 residues. CDR3 nucleotides: TGTGCCTGGAGCCAGGGCCTAAGCACAGATACGCAGTATTTT. It is translated as CAWSQGLSTDTQYF.